The source of this TCR beta chain is a study of immune cell composition in non-small cell lung cancer (dated by TCRdb to the late 2010s). With respect to the entire study: Histologic subtype, mostly lung adenocarcinoma or squamous cell carcinoma, was determined with H&E together with p63, CK5, Napsin A and TTF-1 immunohistochemistry. Using Adaptive Biotechnologies, the researchers ran TCR-beta sequencing on 34 paired NSCLC tumour and non-adjacent lung specimens, along with some 25 tumour-only specimens. Several tumour specimens with TCR-beta data were rare histological subtypes and were excluded from the subtype comparisons. Supplementary cohort #1, approximately 10 lung adenocarcinoma cases, had paired tumour/lung TCR-beta sequencing and TIL populations generated to assess tumour reactivity. Points the paper makes about the study in general: No significant correlation was found between smoking pack-years and tumour TCR-beta clonality. The reactivity cohort included only around ten cases, and whether tumour-reactive clones share sequences with the dominant in vivo tumour-associated clones was not shown. Nearly half of NSCLC cases had tumour-associated clones >0.5%, with more than 60% of squamous carcinomas showing such clones compared with about 31% of adenocarcinomas. In 10 to 11 adenocarcinoma cases, maximal tumour-associated clone frequency correlated strongly with TIL tumour reactivity, whereas overall clonality did not. Top 10 clone scores and productive clonality were significantly higher in lung squamous cell carcinoma than in lung adenocarcinoma tumours.

TCR-beta CDR3 regions were amplified from genomic DNA by a two-step multiplex PCR, with the second step adding Illumina-compatible adaptors. As a commercial immunoSEQ service, TCR-beta immunosequencing was carried out on an Illumina platform. The authors' analysis ran thus. Repertoires were summarised by productive clonality and by Top 10 Clones, defined as the percentage of T-cell templates derived from the ten most frequent sequences. Productive clonality had a range of 0 to 1, where 1 means a monoclonal population. Sequences comprising at least 0.1% of tumour T-cell templates but absent from matched non-adjacent lung were defined as tumour-associated clones and were identified via log10 scatter plots. Two-group comparisons used Student's t-tests, stages used ANOVA, and relationships used linear regression, analysed in GraphPad Prism7 and R. TCRdb mirrors the immuneACCESS table, restricted to in-frame sequences. Some clones are absent from its copies; in checked studies, under half trace to an unresolved V gene, and the reason for the others is unknown. V and J calls and clone size follow that table, whereas D and trimming were derived from the DNA. Recorded for this sample are nearly 2,500 clones; approximately 81% of them occurred a single time. The ten largest clonotypes hold around 7% of the sample.

CDR1 MNHEY and CDR2 SMNVEV were looked up in the germline V gene (reference sequence). The V and J ends are trimmed by 5 bases and 4 bases, leaving 20 bases between them. CDR3 length: 16 amino acids, cysteine to phenylalanine. This entry keeps only the CDR3 DNA: 48 bases, framed from base 1. Genomic DNA was extracted with the QIAamp DNA kit from frozen aliquots of unsorted single-cell suspensions. Tumour samples were surgically resected non-small cell lung cancer tissue. Tissues were received within 2 hours of resection and were immediately processed into single-cell suspensions. Tissue was broken up mechanically, digested enzymatically with DNase I, collagenase I and hyaluronidase for around 31 minutes at 37 degrees C, and then filtered and RBC-lysed. Note on this clone: Which antigen it targets is not known. No clone much larger than this one lies a single base away; base qualities are absent.

The sequence joins TRBV27 to TRBJ2-5, with a tentative D gene TRBD2 over 6 matching bases. Sequenced input: lung tumor tissue. This clonotype was sampled from a human donor with non-small cell lung cancer. The DNA sequence reads TGTGCCAGCAGTACTTGGCCTAGCGCATTTGGAGAGACCCAGTACTTC. Its translation is CASSTWPSAFGETQYF.